This TCR beta chain was sequenced for a study of T-cell reconstitution after alpha-beta-depleted transplantation in children. This clonotype has a count of ten or more. It was with unique molecular identifiers that the TCRbeta library was prepared. TCRdb passed the PCR reads through MiXCR, listing each CDR3 protein once. The sample lists roughly 200,000 distinct CDR3 sequences, under 8.5% seen once, with under 40% in the top ten. Germline values: CDR1 SGHRS, CDR2 YFSETQ. The CDR3 has 16 amino acids. V gave up 0 bases and J gave up 3 bases, with 13 bases separating them. This clonotype originated in a male patient aged 2 to 9 who had a stem cell transplant for acute myeloid leukemia, so the T cells may come from the graft donor. This chain joins TRBV5-1 and TRBJ2-1; perhaps TRBD2 as D (6 bases). The sequenced sample was PBMCs, mostly from graft donor cells, obtained 360 days after TCRalphabeta/CD19-depleted stem cell transplant. In DNA, the CDR3 is TGCGCCAGCAGCTTGGGGCGGGCTAGCGTCTACAATGAGCAGTTCTTC. This encodes CASSLGRASVYNEQFF.